Following are 20 T cell receptor beta chains from one sample sequenced in a study of a mutant IDH1 vaccine in newly diagnosed glioma. Time point here: baseline, week 1 (first vaccination visit). Treatment defined: pre-vaccination baseline after standard-of-care therapy. The method was immunoSEQ multiplex PCR; TCRdb's version includes in-frame clones alone and lacks a portion of them. Here the sample spans fewer than 45,000 clones, more than 90% being singletons. The specimen was PBMCs, collected from a glioma patient treated with radiotherapy, temozolomide or both. The receptor set was obtained from a man between 18 and 35 years old with glioma.

The chain is built from TRBV19 and TRBJ2-2; 12 bases line up with TRBD2. The CDR3 contains 17 residues. With V trimmed by 11 bases and J by 0 bases, 10 bases remained unmatched. Per the germline V gene, CDR1 is LNHDA and CDR2 is SQIVND (reference sequence). The CDR3 sequence is CAAKGGLAGTNTGELFF. Here the CDR3 DNA reads TGTGCCGCCAAAGGGGGACTAGCGGGTACGAACACCGGGGAGCTGTTTTTT.

The gene calls are TRBV5-4 and TRBJ1-4, with a possible D match to TRBD1 (5 bases). In germline, CDR1 is SGHNT, CDR2 YYREEE (reference sequence). The CDR3 contains 13 residues. The ends were cut back, 0 bases at V and 8 bases at J, with 8 bases in the middle. The DNA of the CDR3 is TGTGCCAGCAGCTTGGCCGGGGGGGAAAAACTGTTTTTT. Amino acid sequence: CASSLAGGEKLFF. Looking up the rest from reference TRBV5-4 and TRBJ1-4 gives the full variable domain: ETGVTQSPTHLIKTRGQQVTLRCSSQSGHNTVSWYQQALGQGPQFIFQYYREEENGRGNFPPRFSGLQFPNYSSELNVNALELDDSALYLCASSLAGGEKLFFGSGTQLSVL.

The chain joins TRBV6-6 to TRBJ1-2, with 7 bases identical to TRBD1. The length of the CDR3 is 14 residues. The germline V gene encodes CDR1 MNHNY and CDR2 SVGAGI (reference sequence). Trimming cost V 7 bases and J 2 bases; bases outside gene matches: 7. CDR3 in DNA: TGTGCCAGCACCCAGGGGGGCCGAAACTATGGCTACACCTTC. This codes for CASTQGGRNYGYTF.

The chain couples TRBV14 to TRBJ2-7; 11 bases align to TRBD1. CDR3 length equals 19 residues. The V and J ends lost 0 bases and 4 bases, in that order; junction bases with no gene match: 14. The germline CDR1 and CDR2 sequences are SGHDN and FVKESK. The DNA of the CDR3 is TGTGCCAGCAGCCAAGATTCGGGGAAAGGACAGGGGGCGTTGTACGAGCAGTACTTC. This encodes CASSQDSGKGQGALYEQYF.

In its sample, this clone was seen once. The gene calls are TRBV15 and TRBJ2-6, with D possibly matching TRBD2 (5 bases). This CDR3 comprises 16 residues. V gave up 1 base and J gave up 3 bases, with 10 bases separating them. CDR1 is LNHNV and CDR2 is YYDKDF in the germline V gene (reference sequence). The DNA of the CDR3 is TGTGCCACCAGCAGAGTCCGAGGGAGTGGGGCCAACGTCCTGACTTTC. Amino acids: CATSRVRGSGANVLTF.

The chain recombines TRBV29-1 with TRBJ2-3, with D perhaps TRBD2 (5 bases). CDR3 size: 13 residues. CDR1 is SQVTM, CDR2 ANQGSEA, per germline. Trimming took off 4 bases at V and 0 bases at J, with 8 bases between the two ends. CDR3 coding DNA: TGCAGCGTTGGAGGGCCTAGCACAGATACGCAGTATTTT. Amino acids: CSVGGPSTDTQYF.

The gene calls are TRBV7-9 and TRBJ1-5, with D maybe TRBD1 (5 bases). From germline, CDR1 is SEHNR and CDR2 FQNEAQ (reference sequence). Trimming left V 5 bases short and J 0 bases short, with 20 bases between. This CDR3 spans 18 amino acids. CDR3 coding DNA: TGTGCCAGCAGCGCACGGGACGGAGCCTGGTTTAGCAATCAGCCCCAGCATTTT. Translated, it gives CASSARDGAWFSNQPQHF.

The V gene is TRBV5-6, the J gene TRBJ1-5, with 7 positions matching TRBD1. Germline loops: CDR1 SGHDT, CDR2 YYEEEE. This CDR3 comprises 14 residues. V dropped 4 bases and J dropped 2; count of bases not matched to a gene: 3. CDR3 in amino acids: CASSTTGGNQPQHF. The CDR3 bases are TGTGCCAGCAGCACAACAGGGGGCAATCAGCCCCAGCATTTT. Full variable domain (missing parts from reference TRBV5-6 and TRBJ1-5): DAGVTQSPTHLIKTRGQQVTLRCSPKSGHDTVSWYQQALGQGPQFIFQYYEEEERQRGNFPDRFSGHQFPNYSSELNVNALLLGDSALYLCASSTTGGNQPQHFGDGTRLSIL.

This clone has a handful of counts. The chain links TRBV29-1 to TRBJ2-6; D perhaps matches TRBD2 (6 bases). This CDR3 has 15 residues. CDR1 and CDR2 (germline): SQVTM, ANQGSEA. Trimming took off 6 bases at V and 0 bases at J, with 12 bases between the two ends. CDR3 residues: CSVRDRTSGANVLTF. Here the CDR3 DNA reads TGCAGCGTGCGGGATCGGACCTCTGGGGCCAACGTCCTGACTTTC.

The chain carries TRBV5-4 and TRBJ2-5, with D unresolved. The V and J ends lost 3 bases and 8 bases respectively, with 26 bases between them. The CDR3 is 17 residues long. Germline CDR1 reads SGHNT; CDR2 reads YYREEE (reference sequence). CDR3 DNA sequence: TGTGCCAGCAGCTCCAGCCCCAGTGGAATGACCAAGAGAACCCAGTACTTC. It codes for CASSSSPSGMTKRTQYF.

The table lists this clone with a count of one. The chain has TRBV4-2 and TRBJ2-3; D could derive from TRBD1 or TRBD2 (6 bases each). The CDR3 totals 15 residues. The V end lost 0 bases, the J end lost 7 bases, and 14 bases lay between the germline ends. Germline V gene lookup returns CDR1 LGHNA and CDR2 YNFKEQ. Written as DNA, the CDR3 is TGTGCCAGCAGCCAAGAAGGGGGGCGCGGGAATACGCAGTATTTT. It encodes CASSQEGGRGNTQYF.

The chain is built from TRBV7-2 and TRBJ2-5; TRBD2 aligns across 7 bases. Looked up from germline, CDR1 is SGHTA and CDR2 is FQGNSA. The CDR3 loop spans 13 amino acids. The trim removed 3 bases at V and 4 bases at J, leaving 2 bases unmatched. CDR3 in amino acids: CASSLGGGETQYF. The CDR3 DNA follows: TGTGCCAGCAGCTTGGGGGGGGGAGAGACCCAGTACTTC.

In its sample, this clone was seen once. This chain uses TRBV7-6 with TRBJ2-1, with D perhaps matching TRBD1 or TRBD2 (5 bases each). Germline V gives CDR1 SGHVS, CDR2 FNYEAQ. V was trimmed by 1 base and J by 9 bases, leaving 10 bases between them. The length of the CDR3 is 13 residues. CDR3 coding DNA: TGTGCCAGCAGCTTAGTGGGGGATAGTGAGCAGTTCTTC. Protein sequence: CASSLVGDSEQFF. Variable domain in full (rest from reference TRBV7-6 and TRBJ2-1): GAGVSQSPRYKVTKRGQDVALRCDPISGHVSLYWYRQALGQGPEFLTYFNYEAQQDKSGLPNDRFSAERPEGSISTLTIQRTEQRDSAMYRCASSLVGDSEQFFGPGTRLTVL.

The chain employs TRBV12-5 and TRBJ2-1; 7 nucleotides align to TRBD1. V dropped 6 bases and J dropped 5; count of bases not matched to a gene: 10. CDR1 and CDR2 from the germline V gene are LGHNT and FRNRAP. The CDR3 loop spans 15 amino acids. CDR3 nucleotide sequence: TGTGCTAGTGGGAACGACAGGGAGATGGACAATGAGCAGTTCTTC. Translation: CASGNDREMDNEQFF.

V gene TRBV5-4 combines with J gene TRBJ1-4, with a weak D call TRBD1 (6 bases). Germline CDR1 and CDR2: SGHNT and YYREEE (reference sequence). V was trimmed by 4 bases and J by 7 bases, leaving 20 bases between them. This CDR3 has 16 residues. CDR3 loop: CASSGGTGGVSEKLFF. The CDR3 DNA sequence: TGTGCCAGCAGCGGGGGAACGGGGGGCGTGAGTGAAAAACTGTTTTTT. Drawing the rest from reference TRBV5-4 and TRBJ1-4, the complete variable domain is ETGVTQSPTHLIKTRGQQVTLRCSSQSGHNTVSWYQQALGQGPQFIFQYYREEENGRGNFPPRFSGLQFPNYSSELNVNALELDDSALYLCASSGGTGGVSEKLFFGSGTQLSVL.

This chain connects TRBV19 to TRBJ1-5, with a possible D match to TRBD1 (6 bases). The germline V gene encodes CDR1 LNHDA and CDR2 SQIVND (reference sequence). V was cut by 2 bases and J by 1 base, with 9 bases left in between. This CDR3 comprises 15 residues. CDR3 residues: CASSISQGSNQPQHF. In DNA, the CDR3 is TGTGCCAGTAGTATATCCCAGGGGAGCAATCAGCCCCAGCATTTT.

The rearrangement joins TRBV6-5 to TRBJ2-1, with 11 bases that match TRBD2. This CDR3 region has 14 residues. The V gene's germline CDR1 is MNHEY and CDR2 SVGAGI. The ends lost 6 bases at V and 8 bases at J; junction bases unmatched: 6. DNA for the CDR3: TGTGCCAGCAGCCGACTAGCGGGAATGGATGAGCAGTTCTTC. It codes for CASSRLAGMDEQFF.

This chain links TRBV30 with TRBJ1-1; D gene ambiguous. This CDR3 comprises 13 residues. Germline lookup yields CDR1 GTSNPN and CDR2 SVGIG (reference sequence). V was clipped by 0 bases and J by 5 bases, with 10 bases between them. The CDR3 here is CAWSVVGMTEAFF. Here the CDR3 DNA reads TGTGCCTGGAGTGTGGTAGGGATGACTGAAGCTTTCTTT.

In its sample, this clone was seen once. The chain combines TRBV9 with TRBJ2-4, with 8 positions matching TRBD2. The V and J ends lost 3 bases and 2 bases, in that order; junction bases with no gene match: 7. The germline CDR1 and CDR2 sequences are SGDLS and YYNGEE. This CDR3 is 16 amino acids long. CDR3 bases: TGTGCCAGCAGCGCCCTGGCGGGAGGCCCCAAAAACATTCAGTACTTC. Encoded protein: CASSALAGGPKNIQYF.

This rearrangement joins TRBV4-3 to TRBJ1-1, with D possibly TRBD1 on 5 matching bases. Trimming removed 0 bases at V and 4 bases at J, with 12 bases between. The CDR3 covers 15 residues. The germline V gene encodes CDR1 LGHNA and CDR2 YSLEER. CDR3 sequence reads: CASSQDPGGGTEAFF. CDR3 sequence (DNA): TGCGCCAGCAGCCAAGACCCGGGGGGGGGCACTGAAGCTTTCTTT.